This T cell receptor beta chain was recorded in a study of post-analysis software for immune sequencing data. Notes on the study in general: TRBV5-6, TRBV5-1 and TRBV20-1 belonged to a set of roughly five TRBV segments that were more frequent in patients than controls.

Unique molecular identifiers were present in the TCR beta cDNA libraries. One entry per CDR3 protein results from TCRdb running MiXCR on the PCR reads. The sample has 750,000 to 950,000 distinct CDR3 sequences, around 53% seen once. The CDR3 runs to 16 residues. Germline V CDR1 and CDR2: SGHTA, FQGTGA. Unmatched junction bases numbered 12, after V lost 4 bases and J lost 7 bases. Notes on this clonotype: Its antigen remains unidentified.

This TCR was sampled from a girl aged 5 to 17 with multiple sclerosis. The V gene is TRBV7-3, the J gene TRBJ2-1, with TRBD1 identical over 8 bases. Sequencing input: blood. The CDR3 region has the DNA TGTGCCAGCAGCTATACAGGGGGAACCTACATGAATGAGCAGTTCTTC. This translates into CASSYTGGTYMNEQFF.